What follows are 18 T cell receptor beta chains derived from one specimen sequenced in a study of vaccination effects on CD4 cells after COVID-19. Repertoires were generated with immunoSEQ multiplex PCR, while TCRdb's copy carries only in-frame clones and drops some. The sample includes some 31,000 clones, around 73% seen only once; the top ten take about 27%. Their specific antigens are unknown. CD4+ T cells specific for antigen were expanded with viral peptide pools by the ViraFEST assay before sequencing. The culture ran for roughly ten days before CD4+ T cells were isolated. People in the vaccine group had not been infected with SARS-CoV-2 before, and their nucleocapsid antibodies were negative. The material was CD4+ T cells from PBMCs cultured with HCoV-OC43 spike peptides, obtained before COVID-19 vaccination. Noted subset: HCoV-OC43 spike overlapping peptide pool stimulation. These receptors came from a human donor who received a COVID-19 vaccine.

The chain employs TRBV2 and TRBJ2-3; D may correspond to TRBD1 or TRBD2 (5 bases each). Trimming stripped 3 bases from V and 4 bases from J, with 26 bases between. Per the germline V gene, CDR1 is SNHLY and CDR2 is FYNNEI. CDR3 length equals 19 residues. In DNA form, the CDR3 reads TGTGCCAGCAGTGACGGGCGGACAAGGAGCCTAGTGAGGGCAGATACGCAGTATTTT. It is translated as CASSDGRTRSLVRADTQYF. Variable domain in full (rest from reference TRBV2 and TRBJ2-3): EPEVTQTPSHQVTQMGQEVILRCVPISNHLYFYWYRQILGQKVEFLVSFYNNEISEKSEIFDDQFSVERPDGSNFTLKIRSTKLEDSAMYFCASSDGRTRSLVRADTQYFGPGTRLTVL.

The chain recombines TRBV5-4 with TRBJ2-1, with TRBD1 identical over 8 bases. Unmatched junction bases numbered 10, after V lost 3 bases and J lost 8 bases. CDR3 size: 15 residues. From germline, CDR1 is SGHNT and CDR2 YYREEE (reference sequence). CDR3 in amino acids: CASSSPGQGIYEQFF. The CDR3 bases are TGTGCCAGCAGCTCGCCCGGACAGGGAATTTATGAGCAGTTCTTC.

The chain has TRBV12-3 or TRBV12-4 and TRBJ2-7, with D possibly being TRBD2 (6 bases). V was trimmed by 3 bases and J by 1 base, leaving 7 bases between them. The CDR3 loop spans 13 amino acids. CDR3 sequence reads: CASSFGLSYEQYF. As DNA, the CDR3 is TGTGCCAGCAGTTTTGGACTATCCTACGAGCAGTACTTC.

This chain connects TRBV29-1 to TRBJ1-1; unclear D gene. CDR3 size: 13 residues. Germline CDR1 is SQVTM and CDR2 is ANQGSEA. The ends were cut back, 0 bases at V and 1 base at J, with 6 bases in the middle. As DNA, the CDR3 is TGCAGCGTTGAAGAACAGACGAACACTGAAGCTTTCTTT. Amino acid sequence: CSVEEQTNTEAFF.

This rearrangement joins TRBV2 to TRBJ2-5; 9 bases fit TRBD1. Unmatched junction bases numbered 17, after V lost 4 bases and J lost 2 bases. This CDR3 spans 19 amino acids. CDR1 is SNHLY, CDR2 FYNNEI, per germline. The CDR3 protein is CASSGEGQGFFPAQETQYF. The DNA of the CDR3 is TGTGCCAGCAGTGGAGAAGGACAGGGGTTTTTCCCCGCTCAAGAGACCCAGTACTTC.

This chain links TRBV6-1 with TRBJ1-5; perhaps TRBD1 as D (5 bases). The germline gives CDR1 MNHNS, CDR2 SASEGT. This CDR3 has 16 amino acids. Trimming took off 1 base at V and 6 bases at J, with 16 bases between the two ends. Here the CDR3 reads CASSEGPRGASQPQHF. The CDR3 DNA reads as TGTGCCAGCAGTGAAGGACCTCGAGGGGCAAGTCAGCCCCAGCATTTT.

This sequence joins TRBV27 and TRBJ1-5; no clear D. The CDR3 loop spans 16 amino acids. The germline V gene encodes CDR1 MNHEY and CDR2 SMNVEV (reference sequence). The V and J ends lost 0 bases and 5 bases respectively, with 14 bases between them. The CDR3 sequence is CASSLSIQSGDQPQHF. The CDR3, as DNA: TGTGCCAGCAGTTTATCGATTCAGAGCGGAGATCAGCCCCAGCATTTT.

This chain joins TRBV6-6 and TRBJ1-4; 9 bases are a match to TRBD1. Trimming at V came to 7 bases and at J to 7 bases, leaving 4 bases not matched to a gene. Germline V CDR1 and CDR2: MNHNY, SVGAGI (reference sequence). This CDR3 comprises 13 residues. In DNA form, the CDR3 reads TGTGCCAGCATCGACAGGGGGGGTGAAAAACTGTTTTTT. It codes for CASIDRGGEKLFF.

CDR3 protein: CASSPQGTGELFF. The CDR3 bases are TGTGCCAGCAGCCCACAGGGGACCGGGGAGCTGTTTTTT. The V and J genes are TRBV6-2 or TRBV6-3 and TRBJ2-2; TRBD1 aligns across 7 bases. The V segment lost 6 bases and the J segment 5 bases; nucleotides outside the gene matches: 3. CDR1 and CDR2 from the germline V gene are MNHEY and SVGEGT. This CDR3 is 13 amino acids long.

This chain links TRBV29-1 with TRBJ1-1; 7 bases map to TRBD1. The CDR3 consists of 12 residues. V gave up 4 bases and J gave up 3 bases; unmatched junction bases: 2. The germline CDR1 and CDR2 sequences are SQVTM and ANQGSEA. CDR3 residues: CSVATGDTEAFF. Here the CDR3 DNA reads TGCAGCGTTGCAACAGGGGACACTGAAGCTTTCTTT. The full variable domain, in which reference TRBV29-1 and TRBJ1-1 provide the parts outside the CDR3, is SAVISQKPSRDICQRGTSLTIQCQVDSQVTMMFWYRQQPGQSLTLIATANQGSEATYESGFVIDKFPISRPNLTFSTLTVSNMSPEDSSIYLCSVATGDTEAFFGQGTRLTVV.

V is TRBV4-2 and J is TRBJ2-2; no firm D call. CDR3 length: 15 residues. Trimming took 0 bases from V and 1 from J, leaving 6 bases between them. The germline CDR1 and CDR2 sequences are LGHNA and YNFKEQ. CDR3 sequence: CASSQERRNTGELFF. As DNA, the CDR3 is TGTGCCAGCAGCCAAGAAAGGAGGAACACCGGGGAGCTGTTTTTT.

The chain joins TRBV6-5 to TRBJ2-1; TRBD2 might be the D (5 bases). CDR1 MNHEY and CDR2 SVGAGI come from the germline V gene. The CDR3 spans 16 residues. The V end was cut by 0 bases, the J end by 0 bases, with 9 bases between. CDR3 sequence reads: CASSYSTGSSYNEQFF. CDR3 DNA: TGTGCCAGCAGTTACTCAACTGGGAGCTCCTACAATGAGCAGTTCTTC.

The chain couples TRBV5-1 to TRBJ2-7; 9 bases agree with TRBD1. CDR1 and CDR2 from the germline V gene are SGHRS and YFSETQ. After removal of 0 bases from V and 2 bases from J, the junction contained 3 bases not matched to a gene. The CDR3 has 15 amino acids. CDR3 in DNA: TGCGCCAGCAGCTTGGCGACAGGGGGTCCCTACGAGCAGTACTTC. Its protein is CASSLATGGPYEQYF.

The rearrangement uses TRBV9 and TRBJ1-2, with D perhaps matching TRBD1 (5 bases). The CDR3 loop spans 16 amino acids. Germline assignment: CDR1 SGDLS and CDR2 YYNGEE. Trimming pared 4 bases from V and 0 bases from J, leaving 16 bases between. The CDR3 loop is CASSRSPRQSNYGYTF. CDR3 nucleotides: TGTGCCAGCAGCCGATCTCCTCGACAGTCTAACTATGGCTACACCTTC. Looking up the rest from reference TRBV9 and TRBJ1-2 gives the full variable domain: DSGVTQTPKHLITATGQRVTLRCSPRSGDLSVYWYQQSLDQGLQFLIQYYNGEERAKGNILERFSAQQFPDLHSELNLSSLELGDSALYFCASSRSPRQSNYGYTFGSGTRLTVV.

J is TRBJ2-3 and V is TRBV13, with D possibly TRBD2 on 6 matching bases. The CDR3 runs 14 residues. The germline V and J ends were trimmed by 0 bases and 4 bases, with 8 bases remaining between them. Looked up from germline, CDR1 is PRHDT and CDR2 is FYEKMQ (reference sequence). The CDR3: CASSLGGEADTQYF. Written as DNA, the CDR3 is TGTGCCAGCAGCTTAGGGGGGGAGGCAGATACGCAGTATTTT.

The V and J genes are TRBV7-3 and TRBJ1-1; 7 nucleotides line up with TRBD1. Germline CDR1 reads SGHTA; CDR2 reads FQGTGA. Trimming removed 5 bases from V and 4 bases from J; junction bases left unmatched: 4. This CDR3 has 13 residues. CDR3 nucleotides: TGTGCCAGCAGCACGGACAGGCGCACTGAAGCTTTCTTT. This gives the protein CASSTDRRTEAFF.

This clone has a handful of counts. The chain employs TRBV4-1 and TRBJ2-1; TRBD2 matches at 12 bases. The CDR3 totals 19 residues. Trimming at V came to 4 bases and at J to 5 bases, leaving 15 bases not matched to a gene. The germline gives CDR1 MGHRA, CDR2 YSYEKL. This CDR3 is CASSRYFRTSGEEDNEQFF. The CDR3 DNA reads as TGCGCCAGCAGCCGGTACTTTCGGACTAGCGGGGAAGAGGACAATGAGCAGTTCTTC.

In its sample, this clone was seen a few times. The J gene is TRBJ1-2, the V gene TRBV19; 7 positions agree with TRBD1. Germline CDR1 is LNHDA and CDR2 is SQIVND (reference sequence). V lost 5 bases and J lost 3; bases outside the gene matches: 6. The CDR3 covers 14 residues. The CDR3 bases are TGTGCCAGTAGTGCCTACACAGGGGACTATGGCTACACCTTC. Protein sequence: CASSAYTGDYGYTF.